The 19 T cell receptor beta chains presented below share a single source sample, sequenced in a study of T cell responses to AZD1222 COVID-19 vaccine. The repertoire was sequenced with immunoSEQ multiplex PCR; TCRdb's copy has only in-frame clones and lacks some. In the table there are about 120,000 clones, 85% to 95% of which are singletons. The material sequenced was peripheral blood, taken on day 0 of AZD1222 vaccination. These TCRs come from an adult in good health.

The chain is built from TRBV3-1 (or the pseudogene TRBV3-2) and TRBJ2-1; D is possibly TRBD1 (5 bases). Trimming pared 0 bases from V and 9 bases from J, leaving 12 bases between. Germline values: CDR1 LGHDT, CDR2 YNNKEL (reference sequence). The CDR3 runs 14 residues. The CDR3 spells CASSQDPGWGEQFF. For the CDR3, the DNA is TGTGCCAGCAGCCAAGATCCAGGGTGGGGTGAGCAGTTCTTC.

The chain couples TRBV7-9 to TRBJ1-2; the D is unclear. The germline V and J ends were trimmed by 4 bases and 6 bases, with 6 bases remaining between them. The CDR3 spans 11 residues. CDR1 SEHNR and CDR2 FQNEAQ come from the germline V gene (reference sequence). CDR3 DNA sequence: TGTGCCAGCAGCTCTGATCATGGCTACACCTTC. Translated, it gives CASSSDHGYTF.

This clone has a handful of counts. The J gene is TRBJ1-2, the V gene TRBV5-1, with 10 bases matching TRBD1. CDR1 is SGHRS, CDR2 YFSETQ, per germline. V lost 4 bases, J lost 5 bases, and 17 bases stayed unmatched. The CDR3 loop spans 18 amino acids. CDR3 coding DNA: TGCGCCAGCAGCCCCGAACCGGGACAGGGGATTAGCGCGTATGGCTACACCTTC. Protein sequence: CASSPEPGQGISAYGYTF.

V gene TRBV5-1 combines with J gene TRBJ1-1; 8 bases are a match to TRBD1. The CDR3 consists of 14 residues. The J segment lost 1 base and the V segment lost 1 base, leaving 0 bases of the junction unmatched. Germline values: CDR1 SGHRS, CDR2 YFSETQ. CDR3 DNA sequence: TGCGCCAGCAGCTTGACAGGGGGGAACACTGAAGCTTTCTTT. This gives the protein CASSLTGGNTEAFF.

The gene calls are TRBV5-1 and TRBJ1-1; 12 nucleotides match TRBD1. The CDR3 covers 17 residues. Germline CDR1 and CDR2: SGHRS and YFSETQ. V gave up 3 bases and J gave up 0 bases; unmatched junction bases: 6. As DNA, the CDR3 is TGCGCCAGCAGCTCAGGGACAGGGGGCTGGGTGAACACTGAAGCTTTCTTT. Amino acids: CASSSGTGGWVNTEAFF.

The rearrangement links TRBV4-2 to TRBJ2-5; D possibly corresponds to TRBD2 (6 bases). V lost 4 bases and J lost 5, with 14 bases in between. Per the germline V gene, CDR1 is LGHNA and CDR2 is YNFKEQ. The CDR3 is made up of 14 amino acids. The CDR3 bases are TGTGCCAGCAGCCGCGGGACTGCCGGGGAGACCCAGTACTTC. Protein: CASSRGTAGETQYF.

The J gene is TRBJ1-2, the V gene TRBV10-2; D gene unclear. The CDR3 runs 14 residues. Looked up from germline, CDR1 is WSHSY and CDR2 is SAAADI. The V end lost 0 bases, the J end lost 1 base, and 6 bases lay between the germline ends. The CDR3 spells CASSESGLNYGYTF. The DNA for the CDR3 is TGCGCCAGCAGTGAGTCGGGCCTTAACTATGGCTACACCTTC.

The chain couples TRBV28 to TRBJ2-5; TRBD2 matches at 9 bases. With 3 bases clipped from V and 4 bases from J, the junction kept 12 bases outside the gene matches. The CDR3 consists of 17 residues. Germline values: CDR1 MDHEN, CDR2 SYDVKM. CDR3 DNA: TGTGCCAGCAGTTTCCCAAGACTAGCGGCCCAGGGAGAGACCCAGTACTTC. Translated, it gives CASSFPRLAAQGETQYF.

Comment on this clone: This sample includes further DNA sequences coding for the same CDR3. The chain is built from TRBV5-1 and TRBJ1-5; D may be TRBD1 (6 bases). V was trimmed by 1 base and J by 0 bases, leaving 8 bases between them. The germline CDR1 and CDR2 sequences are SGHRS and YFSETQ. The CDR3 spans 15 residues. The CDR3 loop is CASSLQGYSNQPQHF. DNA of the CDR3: TGCGCCAGCAGCTTGCAGGGGTATAGCAATCAGCCCCAGCATTTT.

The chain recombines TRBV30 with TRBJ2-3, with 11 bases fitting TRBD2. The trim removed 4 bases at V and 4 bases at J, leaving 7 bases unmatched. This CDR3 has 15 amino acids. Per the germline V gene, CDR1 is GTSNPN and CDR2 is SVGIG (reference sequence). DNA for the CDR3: TGTGCCTGGACCGCAGGACTAGCGGGCCCAGATACGCAGTATTTT. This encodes CAWTAGLAGPDTQYF.

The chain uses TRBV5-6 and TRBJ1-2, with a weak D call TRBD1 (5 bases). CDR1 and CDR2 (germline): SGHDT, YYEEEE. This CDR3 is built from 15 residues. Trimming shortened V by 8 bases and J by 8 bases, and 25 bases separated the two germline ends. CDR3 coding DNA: TGTGCCAGTGTACCGGGACTTAATTCTCTGATCGGCTACACCTTC. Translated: CASVPGLNSLIGYTF.

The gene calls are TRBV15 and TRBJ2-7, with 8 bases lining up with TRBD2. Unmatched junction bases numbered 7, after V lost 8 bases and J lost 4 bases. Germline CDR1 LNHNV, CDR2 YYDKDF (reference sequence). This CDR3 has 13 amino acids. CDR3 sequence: CATRRGAGYEQYF. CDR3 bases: TGTGCCACCCGGCGGGGGGCCGGATACGAGCAGTACTTC.

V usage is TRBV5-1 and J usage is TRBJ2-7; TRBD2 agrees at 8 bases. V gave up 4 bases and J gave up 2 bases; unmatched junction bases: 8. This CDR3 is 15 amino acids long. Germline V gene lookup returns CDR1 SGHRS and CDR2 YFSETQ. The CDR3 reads CASSGDGRGAYEQYF. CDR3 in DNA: TGCGCCAGCAGCGGAGACGGGAGGGGGGCCTACGAGCAGTACTTC.

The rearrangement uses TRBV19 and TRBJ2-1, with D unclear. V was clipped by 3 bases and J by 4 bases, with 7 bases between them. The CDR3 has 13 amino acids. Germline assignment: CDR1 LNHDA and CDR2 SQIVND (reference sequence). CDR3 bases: TGTGCCAGTAGTATGATTCTGTACAATGAGCAGTTCTTC. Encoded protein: CASSMILYNEQFF.

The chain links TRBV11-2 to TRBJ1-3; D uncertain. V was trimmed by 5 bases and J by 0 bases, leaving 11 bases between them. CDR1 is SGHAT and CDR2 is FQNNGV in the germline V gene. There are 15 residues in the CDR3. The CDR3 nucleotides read TGTGCCAGCAGCCCTCTTCCACTCTCTGGAAACACCATATATTTT. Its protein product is CASSPLPLSGNTIYF.

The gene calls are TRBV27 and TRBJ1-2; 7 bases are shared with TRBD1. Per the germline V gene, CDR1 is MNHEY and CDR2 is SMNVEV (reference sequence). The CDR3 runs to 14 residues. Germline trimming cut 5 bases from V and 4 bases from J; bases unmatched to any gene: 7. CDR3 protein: CASSPGQFTYGYTF. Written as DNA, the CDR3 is TGTGCCAGCAGTCCGGGACAGTTTACCTATGGCTACACCTTC.

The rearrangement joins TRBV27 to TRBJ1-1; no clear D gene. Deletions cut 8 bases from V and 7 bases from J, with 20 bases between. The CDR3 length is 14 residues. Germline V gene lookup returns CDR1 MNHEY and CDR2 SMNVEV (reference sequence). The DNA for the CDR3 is TGTGCCAGCTCCACCGGGCCTGTGCTTCTTGAAGCTTTCTTT. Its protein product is CASSTGPVLLEAFF.

Here the CDR3 reads CASSILASVKEQFF. The CDR3, as DNA: TGTGCCAGCAGTATACTCGCGTCGGTTAAAGAGCAGTTCTTC. The genes are TRBV27 and TRBJ2-1; D gene ambiguous. Germline assignment: CDR1 MNHEY and CDR2 SMNVEV (reference sequence). This CDR3 is 14 amino acids long. Trimming pared 5 bases from V and 10 bases from J, leaving 18 bases between.

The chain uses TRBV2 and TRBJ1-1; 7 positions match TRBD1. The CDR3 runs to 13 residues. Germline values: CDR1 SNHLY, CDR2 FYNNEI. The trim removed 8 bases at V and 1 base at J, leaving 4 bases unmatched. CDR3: CASSTGRNTEAFF. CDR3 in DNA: TGTGCCAGCTCGACAGGGAGGAACACTGAAGCTTTCTTT.